Listed below are T cell receptor beta chains from one sample, sequenced in a study of T cell responses to AZD1222 COVID-19 vaccine. Here immunoSEQ multiplex PCR was the method, and the copy in TCRdb shows in-frame clones only, minus some. This table holds 65,000 to 90,000 clones, 70% to 90% found once. Sequences were derived from peripheral blood, sampled on day 0 of AZD1222 vaccination. These receptors were taken from an adult in good health. The CDR3 runs from the conserved cysteine through the conserved F or W. Each record gives: CDR3 length, D gene, J gene, clone size, V gene, CDR3 DNA, CDR3 protein. A D gene is named only where the DNA matches it firmly. Expanded clones are given a class, and other clones once, few, many or no size at all.

len: 14
d_gene: .
j_gene: TRBJ2-1
abundance: .
v_gene: TRBV10-2
CDR3nt: TGCGCCAGCAGTGAGGGTCATCCTTACAATGAGCAGTTCTTC
CDR3aa: CASSEGHPYNEQFF

len: 16
d_gene: .
j_gene: TRBJ1-4
abundance: .
v_gene: TRBV7-2
CDR3nt: TGTGCCAGCAGCTTAGTGGGGGAGGGGAAACGGGAAAAACTGTTTTTT
CDR3aa: CASSLVGEGKREKLFF

len: 14
d_gene: .
j_gene: TRBJ2-7
abundance: .
v_gene: TRBV14
CDR3nt: TGTGCCAGCAGCCAAGCAGGGGTTACCTACGAGCAGTACTTC
CDR3aa: CASSQAGVTYEQYF

len: 16
d_gene: TRBD2
j_gene: TRBJ2-1
abundance: .
v_gene: TRBV6-5
CDR3nt: TGTGCCAGCAGTTACGCGCCTAGCGGGAGGGCCCATGAGCAGTTCTTC
CDR3aa: CASSYAPSGRAHEQFF

len: 11
d_gene: .
j_gene: TRBJ2-1
abundance: .
v_gene: TRBV20-1
CDR3nt: TGCAGTGCTACCTCGGGGTTTGAGCAGTTCTTC
CDR3aa: CSATSGFEQFF

len: 12
d_gene: .
j_gene: TRBJ2-7
abundance: many
v_gene: TRBV30
CDR3nt: TGTGCCTGGAGTGAATTCTCCTACGAGCAGTACTTC
CDR3aa: CAWSEFSYEQYF

len: 15
d_gene: TRBD1
j_gene: TRBJ2-3
abundance: .
v_gene: TRBV6-4
CDR3nt: TGTGCCAGCAGTGCGGGACAGGGAGGTGCAGATACGCAGTATTTT
CDR3aa: CASSAGQGGADTQYF

len: 13
d_gene: .
j_gene: TRBJ1-6
abundance: .
v_gene: TRBV30
CDR3nt: TGTGCCTCTGGGACGGGATTGAATTCACCCCTCCACTTT
CDR3aa: CASGTGLNSPLHF

len: 15
d_gene: .
j_gene: TRBJ2-1
abundance: .
v_gene: TRBV5-6
CDR3nt: TGTGCCAGCAGCGCGAGTCAGGGTCGGTACAATGAGCAGTTCTTC
CDR3aa: CASSASQGRYNEQFF

len: 16
d_gene: TRBD1
j_gene: TRBJ2-7
abundance: .
v_gene: TRBV27
CDR3nt: TGTGCCAGCAGTTTTGGGGGACAGGGTCGTAGCTACGAGCAGTACTTC
CDR3aa: CASSFGGQGRSYEQYF

len: 15
d_gene: .
j_gene: TRBJ1-2
abundance: .
v_gene: TRBV6-1
CDR3nt: TGTGCCAGCAGTGAAGTGGAGGGAATAGACTATGGCTACACCTTC
CDR3aa: CASSEVEGIDYGYTF

len: 16
d_gene: .
j_gene: TRBJ1-3
abundance: .
v_gene: TRBV27
CDR3nt: TGTGCCAGCAGTTTAGTGGGACCGGCCTCTGGAAACACCATATATTTT
CDR3aa: CASSLVGPASGNTIYF

len: 13
d_gene: .
j_gene: TRBJ1-3
abundance: .
v_gene: TRBV27
CDR3nt: TGTGCCAGCAGGGGGGGCTTTGGAAACACCATATATTTT
CDR3aa: CASRGGFGNTIYF

len: 19
d_gene: TRBD2
j_gene: TRBJ2-3
abundance: once
v_gene: TRBV2
CDR3nt: TGTGCCAGCAGGCCCCGACAGGGACTAGCGGGGACATACATAGATACGCAGTATTTT
CDR3aa: CASRPRQGLAGTYIDTQYF

len: 14
d_gene: TRBD2
j_gene: TRBJ2-1
abundance: .
v_gene: TRBV15
CDR3nt: TGTGCCACCACCGGGACTAGAAATGTCAATGAGCAGTTCTTC
CDR3aa: CATTGTRNVNEQFF

len: 14
d_gene: .
j_gene: TRBJ1-1
abundance: .
v_gene: TRBV7-2
CDR3nt: TGTGCCAGCAGCTTAGTCACCACGCGCACTGAAGCTTTCTTT
CDR3aa: CASSLVTTRTEAFF

len: 15
d_gene: .
j_gene: TRBJ1-1
abundance: .
v_gene: TRBV30
CDR3nt: TGTGCCTGGAGTGTACCGAGGCAGCAGAACACTGAAGCTTTCTTT
CDR3aa: CAWSVPRQQNTEAFF

len: 16
d_gene: TRBD2
j_gene: TRBJ2-7
abundance: few
v_gene: TRBV25-1
CDR3nt: TGTGCCAGCAGTGAAAGGACTAGCGGGAGGGCCTACGAGCAGTACTTC
CDR3aa: CASSERTSGRAYEQYF

len: 12
d_gene: .
j_gene: TRBJ1-2
abundance: .
v_gene: TRBV28
CDR3nt: TGTGCCAGCAGTTTGCAAACAGGGGGCTACACCTTC
CDR3aa: CASSLQTGGYTF

len: 20
d_gene: TRBD2
j_gene: TRBJ2-1
abundance: .
v_gene: TRBV10-3
CDR3nt: TGTGCCATCAGTGAGTCTGGGGCGGGGGGACCGATCCCCTCCTACAATGAGCAGTTCTTC
CDR3aa: CAISESGAGGPIPSYNEQFF

len: 13
d_gene: .
j_gene: TRBJ2-7
abundance: .
v_gene: TRBV5-4
CDR3nt: TGTGCCAGCAGCTTGGAAGGGAGGCACGAGCAGTACTTC
CDR3aa: CASSLEGRHEQYF

len: 18
d_gene: TRBD2
j_gene: TRBJ2-1
abundance: .
v_gene: TRBV12-5
CDR3nt: TGTGCTAGTGGTTTCCTAGCGGGACTCGCAGACATCTACAATGAGCAGTTCTTC
CDR3aa: CASGFLAGLADIYNEQFF

len: 15
d_gene: .
j_gene: TRBJ2-3
abundance: .
v_gene: TRBV25-1
CDR3nt: TGTGCCAGCAGTGACGGTGGCCTACGCACAGATACGCAGTATTTT
CDR3aa: CASSDGGLRTDTQYF

len: 15
d_gene: TRBD2
j_gene: TRBJ2-5
abundance: .
v_gene: TRBV6-2/TRBV6-3
CDR3nt: TGTGCCAGCAGTTATCGCCCTAGCGGGCAAGAGACCCAGTACTTC
CDR3aa: CASSYRPSGQETQYF

len: 18
d_gene: TRBD2
j_gene: TRBJ2-1
abundance: once
v_gene: TRBV20-1
CDR3nt: TGCAGTGCTAGTGTGGGGAACCTAGCGGGGAACTCCTACAATGAGCAGTTCTTC
CDR3aa: CSASVGNLAGNSYNEQFF

len: 13
d_gene: .
j_gene: TRBJ2-7
abundance: .
v_gene: TRBV7-2
CDR3nt: TGTGCCAGCAGCGCACAAGCTGCCTACGAGCAGTACTTC
CDR3aa: CASSAQAAYEQYF

len: 13
d_gene: TRBD1
j_gene: TRBJ1-5
abundance: .
v_gene: TRBV6-1
CDR3nt: TGTGCCAGCAGTGAAACGTCGGACAGGTATAAGCATTTT
CDR3aa: CASSETSDRYKHF

len: 12
d_gene: .
j_gene: TRBJ1-2
abundance: .
v_gene: TRBV7-8
CDR3nt: TGTGCCAGCAGCTTAGTTGATTTGGTCTACACCTTC
CDR3aa: CASSLVDLVYTF

len: 16
d_gene: .
j_gene: TRBJ1-6
abundance: .
v_gene: TRBV4-3
CDR3nt: TGCGCCAGCAGCCAAGATCGCAGGGCACGGAATTCACCCCTCCACTTT
CDR3aa: CASSQDRRARNSPLHF

len: 14
d_gene: .
j_gene: TRBJ2-7
abundance: .
v_gene: TRBV5-1
CDR3nt: TGCGCCAGCAGCCCAGGTGCAGGCAACTACGAGCAGTACTTC
CDR3aa: CASSPGAGNYEQYF

len: 14
d_gene: .
j_gene: TRBJ1-1
abundance: .
v_gene: TRBV28
CDR3nt: TGTGCCAGCAGTTTAGGACGAGTGAACACTGAAGCTTTCTTT
CDR3aa: CASSLGRVNTEAFF

len: 14
d_gene: TRBD1
j_gene: TRBJ2-1
abundance: .
v_gene: TRBV29-1
CDR3nt: TGCAGCGTTGACGGGACAGGGGTTTTCATTGAGCAGTTCTTC
CDR3aa: CSVDGTGVFIEQFF

len: 13
d_gene: TRBD1
j_gene: TRBJ2-7
abundance: .
v_gene: TRBV7-2
CDR3nt: TGTGCCAGCAGGGACAGGGGGCAATACGAGCAGTACTTC
CDR3aa: CASRDRGQYEQYF

len: 15
d_gene: TRBD2
j_gene: TRBJ2-2
abundance: .
v_gene: TRBV5-5
CDR3nt: TGTGCCAGCAGCATACTAGCGGGAGGAACCGGGGAGCTGTTTTTT
CDR3aa: CASSILAGGTGELFF

len: 14
d_gene: .
j_gene: TRBJ2-5
abundance: .
v_gene: TRBV27
CDR3nt: TGTGCCAGCAGTTTCCACGGGATACAAGAGACCCAGTACTTC
CDR3aa: CASSFHGIQETQYF

len: 16
d_gene: TRBD2
j_gene: TRBJ2-3
abundance: .
v_gene: TRBV7-7
CDR3nt: TGTGCCAGCAGCTTAGAACTAGCGGGAGGGGAAGATACGCAGTATTTT
CDR3aa: CASSLELAGGEDTQYF

len: 14
d_gene: TRBD1
j_gene: TRBJ1-5
abundance: few
v_gene: TRBV29-1
CDR3nt: TGCAGCGTGGGAGACAGGGGGCAAGGTCAGCCCCAGCATTTT
CDR3aa: CSVGDRGQGQPQHF

len: 15
d_gene: TRBD2
j_gene: TRBJ2-1
abundance: .
v_gene: TRBV15
CDR3nt: TGTGCCACCAGCAGAGACGGGACTAGCTACAATGAGCAGTTCTTC
CDR3aa: CATSRDGTSYNEQFF

len: 13
d_gene: .
j_gene: TRBJ1-6
abundance: .
v_gene: TRBV3-1/TRBV3-2
CDR3nt: TGTGCCAGCAGCCAGGGGAGGGACTCACCCCTCCACTTT
CDR3aa: CASSQGRDSPLHF

len: 15
d_gene: TRBD1
j_gene: TRBJ2-7
abundance: .
v_gene: TRBV4-3
CDR3nt: TGCGCCAGCAGCCAAGACCCCGGGACAGGGTACGAGCAGTACTTC
CDR3aa: CASSQDPGTGYEQYF

len: 15
d_gene: TRBD1
j_gene: TRBJ1-1
abundance: .
v_gene: TRBV5-4
CDR3nt: TGTGCCAGCAGCTTGGAAGGGACAGGGAGGCCTGAAGCTTTCTTT
CDR3aa: CASSLEGTGRPEAFF

len: 14
d_gene: .
j_gene: TRBJ2-7
abundance: few
v_gene: TRBV21-1
CDR3nt: TGTGCCAGCAGCAAAGCACGGCAGGGAATCGAGCAGTACTTC
CDR3aa: CASSKARQGIEQYF

len: 15
d_gene: .
j_gene: TRBJ2-5
abundance: .
v_gene: TRBV6-5
CDR3nt: TGTGCCAGCAGTAGGGCGCAGGGTAGTAGGGAGACCCAGTACTTC
CDR3aa: CASSRAQGSRETQYF

len: 16
d_gene: TRBD1
j_gene: TRBJ1-2
abundance: .
v_gene: TRBV10-3
CDR3nt: TGTGCCATCAGTGAGTCGGGTGGACAGGGACTGTCGGGCTACACCTTC
CDR3aa: CAISESGGQGLSGYTF

len: 15
d_gene: .
j_gene: TRBJ2-7
abundance: .
v_gene: TRBV19
CDR3nt: TGTGCCAGTAGTATACAGCACAGGGAGCACTACGAGCAGTACTTC
CDR3aa: CASSIQHREHYEQYF

len: 15
d_gene: .
j_gene: TRBJ2-1
abundance: .
v_gene: TRBV28
CDR3nt: TGTGCCAGCACGGCGGTCAGGGGTGATTACAATGAGCAGTTCTTC
CDR3aa: CASTAVRGDYNEQFF

len: 16
d_gene: TRBD1
j_gene: TRBJ1-4
abundance: few
v_gene: TRBV7-9
CDR3nt: TGTGCCAGCAGCTTCGGGACAGGGCTGAGGAATGAAAAACTGTTTTTT
CDR3aa: CASSFGTGLRNEKLFF

len: 18
d_gene: .
j_gene: TRBJ2-3
abundance: .
v_gene: TRBV27
CDR3nt: TGTGCCAGCAGTTTATCGAATGGACAGCCTGGGCCTTTGAATACGCAGTATTTT
CDR3aa: CASSLSNGQPGPLNTQYF

len: 13
d_gene: .
j_gene: TRBJ1-1
abundance: .
v_gene: TRBV4-1
CDR3nt: TGCGCCAGCAGCCTGGAAGTCTACACTGAAGCTTTCTTT
CDR3aa: CASSLEVYTEAFF

len: 15
d_gene: .
j_gene: TRBJ1-2
abundance: few
v_gene: TRBV5-7
CDR3nt: TGTGCCAGCAGCCGGGGCACAGGGATCCCCTATGGCTACACCTTC
CDR3aa: CASSRGTGIPYGYTF

len: 13
d_gene: .
j_gene: TRBJ2-3
abundance: few
v_gene: TRBV5-1
CDR3nt: TGCGCCAGTTCCGGGACCATGGCAGATACGCAGTATTTT
CDR3aa: CASSGTMADTQYF

len: 14
d_gene: TRBD1
j_gene: TRBJ2-5
abundance: .
v_gene: TRBV25-1
CDR3nt: TGTGCCAGCAGTCACGGGACAGCCGTCGCGACCCAGTACTTC
CDR3aa: CASSHGTAVATQYF

len: 13
d_gene: .
j_gene: TRBJ2-7
abundance: once
v_gene: TRBV5-6
CDR3nt: TGTGCCAGCAGCCCTAGGGGGACCTACGAGCAGTACTTC
CDR3aa: CASSPRGTYEQYF

len: 18
d_gene: TRBD2
j_gene: TRBJ2-1
abundance: .
v_gene: TRBV6-2/TRBV6-3
CDR3nt: TGTGCCAGCAGTAGCCCCGATTATAGCGGGAGGAGGTACAATGAGCAGTTCTTC
CDR3aa: CASSSPDYSGRRYNEQFF

len: 17
d_gene: TRBD2
j_gene: TRBJ2-1
abundance: .
v_gene: TRBV10-1
CDR3nt: TGCGCCAGCAGTGAGACCCTCCTAGCGGGAGGGCCGAGTGAGCAGTTCTTC
CDR3aa: CASSETLLAGGPSEQFF

len: 15
d_gene: TRBD1
j_gene: TRBJ1-5
abundance: .
v_gene: TRBV6-5
CDR3nt: TGTGCCAGCAGCTCGGGACAGGGTATGAATCAGCCCCAGCATTTT
CDR3aa: CASSSGQGMNQPQHF

len: 15
d_gene: .
j_gene: TRBJ2-7
abundance: .
v_gene: TRBV11-1
CDR3nt: TGTGCCAGCAGCTTAGAACAGGGACCCTCCTACGAGCAGTACTTC
CDR3aa: CASSLEQGPSYEQYF

len: 14
d_gene: TRBD1
j_gene: TRBJ1-5
abundance: .
v_gene: TRBV5-8
CDR3nt: TGTGCCAGCAGCCCCCGGACAGGGAATCAGCCCCAGCATTTT
CDR3aa: CASSPRTGNQPQHF

len: 14
d_gene: .
j_gene: TRBJ1-2
abundance: once
v_gene: TRBV4-1
CDR3nt: TGCGCCAGCAGCCAAGAGTCGGAGACGGAGGGCTACACCTTC
CDR3aa: CASSQESETEGYTF